The clone carrying this T cell receptor (beta chain) showed up just a few times. Antigen: not known. A second PCR, run for about 7 to 11 cycles, used a sample-barcoded 5' primer plus a J-beta primer mix. TCRdb called the 5' RACE reads again in MiXCR, with one record for every CDR3 protein. The sample records fewer than 950,000 distinct CDR3 sequences, about 36% being singletons. Isolated per sample were at least 6 million PBMCs. Samples each yielded at least 5 micrograms of total RNA. The source of the sample is a study of blood T cells in healthy people across ages. Study-level findings and limits: The long-lived group displayed more naive CD4+ cells, plus higher diversity, than the aged donors did.

The CDR3 runs to 17 residues. V dropped 4 bases and J dropped 7; count of bases not matched to a gene: 16. Germline CDR1 and CDR2: SGHRS and YFSETQ. J is TRBJ2-7 and V is TRBV5-1; TRBD2 matches 11 bases. The clonotype comes from a man younger than 30 in good health. Sequencing was performed on blood. DNA for the CDR3: TGCGCCAGCAGCCCCTCATCGACTAGCGGGGCCTACAATGAGCAGTACTTC. Amino acid sequence: CASSPSSTSGAYNEQYF.